One T cell receptor beta chain is described in this entry. Its antigen remains unidentified. The CDR3 is 15 amino acids. With V trimmed by 3 bases and J by 5 bases, 9 bases remained unmatched. Germline V gives CDR1 LGHDT, CDR2 YNNKEL (reference sequence). This entry comes from a study of CD8 T cells in ankylosing spondylitis. Study-wide results and limits: In the blood and synovial fluid of reactive arthritis, some motif variants had been previously reported. Clones tied to disease were said to be significantly enriched in matched ankylosing spondylitis synovial fluid. For ankylosing spondylitis blood, a TCR beta motif of about 8 highly homologous variants appeared characteristic.

Quantitative barcoded 5'-RACE was used to prepare TCR beta libraries. TCRdb used MiXCR to reprocess the 5' RACE reads, holding one entry per CDR3 protein. The sample has around 140,000 distinct CDR3 sequences, 15% to 20% seen once. The sequence was collected from a male donor with ankylosing spondylitis. The chain uses TRBV3-1 and TRBJ2-5; 7 bases match TRBD2. The sequencing sample was made of blood, either unsorted or a sorted T cell fraction (not recorded which). The CDR3 loop reads CASSQGAGSDETQYF. The CDR3 nucleotides read TGTGCCAGCAGCCAGGGAGCGGGAAGTGACGAGACCCAGTACTTC.